These 7 T cell receptor beta chains originate from one sample sequenced in a study of blood T cells in healthy people across ages. For the second PCR, which ran for roughly 7 to 11 cycles, a sample-barcoded 5' primer and a J-beta primer mix were used. One entry per CDR3 protein results from TCRdb running MiXCR on the 5' RACE reads. The table includes hundreds of thousands of distinct CDR3 sequences, 40% to 65% detected once. The sequencing sample was made of blood. Every receptor here comes from a woman over 75 in good health.

V gene TRBV19 combines with J gene TRBJ2-2, with D tentatively TRBD1 (6 bases). The CDR3 spans 14 residues. Trimming left V 6 bases short and J 1 base short, with 9 bases between. In germline, CDR1 is LNHDA, CDR2 SQIVND (reference sequence). CDR3 loop: CASRGTLNTGELFF. In nucleotides, the CDR3 is TGTGCCAGTAGAGGGACATTGAACACCGGGGAGCTGTTTTTT.

At least ten counts were recorded for this clonotype. The gene calls are TRBV6-1 and TRBJ1-1; D perhaps matches TRBD1 (5 bases). V lost 6 bases, J lost 3 bases, and 11 bases lay in between. Germline V lookup: CDR1 MNHNS, CDR2 SASEGT. This CDR3 spans 13 amino acids. In DNA, the CDR3 is TGTGCCAGCAGCCGGCAGGGTGACACTGAAGCTTTCTTT. Protein sequence: CASSRQGDTEAFF.

Notes on this clonotype: Given a much more abundant clone one base away, this may be a read error. The chain joins TRBV9 to TRBJ2-5; TRBD1 aligns across 7 bases. V lost 5 bases to trimming and J lost 11 bases; unmatched junction nucleotides: 15. This CDR3 contains 14 residues. CDR1 SGDLS and CDR2 YYNGEE come from the germline V gene. CDR3 nucleotide sequence: TGTGCCAGCAGGCCTCCGGGACAGTACAATGAGCAGTACTTC. Protein sequence: CASRPPGQYNEQYF.

This clonotype was observed at least ten times. The J gene is TRBJ2-5, the V gene TRBV5-1, with TRBD1 matching 7 bases. V shed 4 bases and J 7 bases; nucleotides not matched to a gene: 13. Germline CDR1 and CDR2: SGHRS and YFSETQ. The CDR3 is made up of 15 amino acids. The chain's CDR3 is CASSEDRNALGTQYF. DNA for the CDR3: TGCGCCAGCAGCGAGGACAGGAATGCTTTAGGGACCCAGTACTTC.

This clonotype appeared many times. The chain uses TRBV5-1 and TRBJ2-3, with D unresolved. The CDR3 runs 14 residues. From germline, CDR1 is SGHRS and CDR2 YFSETQ. V lost 4 bases and J 1 base, leaving 10 bases between the germline ends. The DNA of the CDR3 is TGCGCCAGCAGCACTGATGTGGGCACAGATACGCAGTATTTT. Its protein is CASSTDVGTDTQYF.

The J gene is TRBJ2-5, the V gene TRBV7-3; D remains ambiguous. The CDR3 covers 18 residues. V lost 4 bases to trimming and J lost 1 base, with 22 bases between them. Germline CDR1 is SGHTA and CDR2 is FQGTGA. DNA of the CDR3: TGTGCCAGCAGCTCTTCTTTGACCTCGTACCCGGGCCAAGAGACCCAGTACTTC. Its protein is CASSSSLTSYPGQETQYF.

Concerning this clonotype: A clone one base away is much larger, so this may be a read error. The chain carries TRBV2 and TRBJ1-2; D is ambiguous. The germline gives CDR1 SNHLY, CDR2 FYNNEI. This CDR3 region has 11 residues. V was clipped by 6 bases and J by 8 bases, with 10 bases between them. This CDR3 is CASRYPEGYTF. The CDR3 region has the DNA TGTGCCAGCAGGTACCCAGAAGGCTACACCTTC. The full variable domain, rest sourced from reference TRBV2 and TRBJ1-2, is EPEVTQTPSHQVTQMGQEVILRCVPISNHLYFYWYRQILGQKVEFLVSFYNNEISEKSEIFDDQFSVERPDGSNFTLKIRSTKLEDSAMYFCASRYPEGYTFGSGTRLTVV.